This TCR beta chain was sequenced during a study of early T cells in non-severe SARS-CoV-2 infection. The overall study: Chains stayed unpaired after sequencing of bulk RNA from unsorted whole blood.

V shed 5 bases and J shed 3 bases, with 17 bases lying between them. Germline-derived CDR1 and CDR2 are MNHNY and SVGAGI (reference sequence). CDR3 size: 15 residues. Findings and caveats of the study: Anti-spike CD8 specificities were favored by VDJdb matching, whose results missed private and CD4 specificities.

In the case of this clonotype: Antigen specificity is unknown.

Researchers tagged individual cDNA molecules with unique molecular identifiers. TCRdb re-called the 5' RACE reads with MiXCR, one entry per CDR3 protein. The sample shows 85,000 to 90,000 distinct CDR3 sequences, around an eighth of them seen only once. The sample comprised whole blood. The chain is built from TRBV6-6 and TRBJ2-7; TRBD1 is a possible D gene (6 bases). The TCR comes from an adult who was a healthcare worker with PCR-confirmed SARS-CoV-2 infection or an uninfected control (not recorded which). The CDR3 spells CASSGMTGTSYEQYF. CDR3 nucleotide sequence: TGTGCCAGCAGTGGGATGACCGGGACAAGCTACGAGCAGTACTTC.